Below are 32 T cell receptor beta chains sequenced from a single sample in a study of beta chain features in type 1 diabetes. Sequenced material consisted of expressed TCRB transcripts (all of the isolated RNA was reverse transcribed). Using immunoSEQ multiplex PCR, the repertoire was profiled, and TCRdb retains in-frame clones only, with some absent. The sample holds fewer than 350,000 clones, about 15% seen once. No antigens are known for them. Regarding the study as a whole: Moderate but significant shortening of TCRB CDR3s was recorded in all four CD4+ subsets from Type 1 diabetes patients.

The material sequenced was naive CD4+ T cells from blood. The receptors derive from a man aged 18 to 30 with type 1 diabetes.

The CDR3 nucleotides read TGCGCCAGCAGCCAAGATGCCTGGCGGGGCCCTAGCACAGATACGCAGTATTTT. Protein sequence: CASSQDAWRGPSTDTQYF. V and J are TRBV4-3 and TRBJ2-3; TRBD2 is a possible D gene (6 bases). CDR1 is LGHNA and CDR2 is YSLEER in the germline V gene. The V end was cut by 0 bases, the J end by 0 bases, with 16 bases between. The CDR3 runs 18 residues.

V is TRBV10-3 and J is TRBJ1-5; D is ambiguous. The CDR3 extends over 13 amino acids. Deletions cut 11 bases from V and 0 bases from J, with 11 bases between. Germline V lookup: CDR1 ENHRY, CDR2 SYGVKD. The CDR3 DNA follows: TGTGCCGGTTCTCGGGGTAGCAATCAGCCCCAGCATTTT. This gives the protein CAGSRGSNQPQHF.

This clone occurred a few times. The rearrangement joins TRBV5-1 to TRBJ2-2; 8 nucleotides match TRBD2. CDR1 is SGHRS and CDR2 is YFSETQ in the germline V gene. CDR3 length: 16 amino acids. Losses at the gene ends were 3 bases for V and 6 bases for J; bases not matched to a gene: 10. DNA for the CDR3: TGCGCCAGCAGCTACGAAGCGGGAGCGGTCGCCGGGGAGCTGTTTTTT. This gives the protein CASSYEAGAVAGELFF. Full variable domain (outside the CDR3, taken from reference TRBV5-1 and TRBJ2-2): KAGVTQTPRYLIKTRGQQVTLSCSPISGHRSVSWYQQTPGQGLQFLFEYFSETQRNKGNFPGRFSGRQFSNSRSEMNVSTLELGDSALYLCASSYEAGAVAGELFFGEGSRLTVL.

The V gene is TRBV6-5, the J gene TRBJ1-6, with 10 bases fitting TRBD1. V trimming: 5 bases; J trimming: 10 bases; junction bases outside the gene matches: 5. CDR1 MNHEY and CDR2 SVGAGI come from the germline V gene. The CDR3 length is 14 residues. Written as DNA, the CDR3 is TGTGCCAGCAGTCCGGGACAGGGGCGCTCACCCCTCCACTTT. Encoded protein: CASSPGQGRSPLHF.

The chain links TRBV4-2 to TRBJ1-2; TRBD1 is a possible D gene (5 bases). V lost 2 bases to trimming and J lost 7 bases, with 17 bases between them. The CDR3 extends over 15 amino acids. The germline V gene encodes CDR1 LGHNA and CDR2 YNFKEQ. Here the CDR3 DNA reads TGTGCCAGCAGCCAACGAGACACAGGCACCTTTGGCTACACCTTC. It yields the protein CASSQRDTGTFGYTF.

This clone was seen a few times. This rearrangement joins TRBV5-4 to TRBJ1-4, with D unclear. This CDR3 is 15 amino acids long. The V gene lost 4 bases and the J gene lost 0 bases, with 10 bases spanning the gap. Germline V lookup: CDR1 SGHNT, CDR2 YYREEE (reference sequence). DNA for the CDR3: TGTGCCAGCAGCCCGTCGTCTGCAACTAATGAAAAACTGTTTTTT. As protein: CASSPSSATNEKLFF.

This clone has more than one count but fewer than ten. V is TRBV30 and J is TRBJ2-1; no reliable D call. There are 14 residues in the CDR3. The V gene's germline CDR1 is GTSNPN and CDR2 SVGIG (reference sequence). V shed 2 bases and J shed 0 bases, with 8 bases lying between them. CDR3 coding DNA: TGTGCCTGGAGTATCCAGAACTCCTACAATGAGCAGTTCTTC. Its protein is CAWSIQNSYNEQFF.

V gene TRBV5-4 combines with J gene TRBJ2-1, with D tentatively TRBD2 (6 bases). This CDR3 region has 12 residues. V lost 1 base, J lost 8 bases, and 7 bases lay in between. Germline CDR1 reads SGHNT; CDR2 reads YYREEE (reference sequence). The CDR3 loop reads CASSLIADEQFF. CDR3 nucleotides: TGTGCCAGCAGCTTGATAGCGGATGAGCAGTTCTTC.

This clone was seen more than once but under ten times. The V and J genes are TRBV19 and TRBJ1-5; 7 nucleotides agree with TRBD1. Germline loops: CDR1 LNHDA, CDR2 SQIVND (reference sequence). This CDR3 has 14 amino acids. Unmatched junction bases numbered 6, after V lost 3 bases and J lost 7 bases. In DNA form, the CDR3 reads TGTGCCAGTAGTATTGACAGGGCGAGGCAGCCCCAGCATTTT. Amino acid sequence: CASSIDRARQPQHF.

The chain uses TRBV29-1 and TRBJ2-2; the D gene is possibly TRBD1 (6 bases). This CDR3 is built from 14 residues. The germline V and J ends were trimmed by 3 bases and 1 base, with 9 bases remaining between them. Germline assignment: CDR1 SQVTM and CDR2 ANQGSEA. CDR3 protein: CSVDLTGNTGELFF. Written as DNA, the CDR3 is TGCAGCGTTGATCTGACAGGGAACACCGGGGAGCTGTTTTTT.

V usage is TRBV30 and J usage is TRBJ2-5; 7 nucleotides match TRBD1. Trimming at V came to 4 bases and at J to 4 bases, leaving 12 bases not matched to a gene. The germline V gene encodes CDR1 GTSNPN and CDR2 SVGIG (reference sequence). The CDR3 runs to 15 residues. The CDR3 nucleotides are TGTGCCTGGACTGGGAAGGGGGCGCGATTAGAGACCCAGTACTTC. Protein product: CAWTGKGARLETQYF. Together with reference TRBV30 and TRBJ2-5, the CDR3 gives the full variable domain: SQTIHQWPATLVQPVGSPLSLECTVEGTSNPNLYWYRQAAGRGLQLLFYSVGIGQISSEVPQNLSASRPQDRQFILSSKKLLLSDSGFYLCAWTGKGARLETQYFGPGTRLLVL.

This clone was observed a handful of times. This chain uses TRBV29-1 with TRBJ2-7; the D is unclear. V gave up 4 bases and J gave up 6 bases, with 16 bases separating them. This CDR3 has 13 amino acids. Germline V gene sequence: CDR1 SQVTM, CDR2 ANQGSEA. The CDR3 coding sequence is TGCAGCGTTGGGCACCGAGTTCCGGGCGAGCAGTACTTC. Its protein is CSVGHRVPGEQYF.

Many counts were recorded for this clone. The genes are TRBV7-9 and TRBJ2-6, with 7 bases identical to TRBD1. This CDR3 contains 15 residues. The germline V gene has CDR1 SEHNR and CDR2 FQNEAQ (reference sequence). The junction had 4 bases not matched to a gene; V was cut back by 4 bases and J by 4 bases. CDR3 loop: CASSWGTAGANVLTF. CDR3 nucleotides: TGTGCCAGCAGCTGGGGGACAGCCGGGGCCAACGTCCTGACTTTC. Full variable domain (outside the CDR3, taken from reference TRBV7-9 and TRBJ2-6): DTGVSQNPRHKITKRGQNVTFRCDPISEHNRLYWYRQTLGQGPEFLTYFQNEAQLEKSRLLSDRFSAERPKGSFSTLEIQRTEQGDSAMYLCASSWGTAGANVLTFGAGSRLTVL.

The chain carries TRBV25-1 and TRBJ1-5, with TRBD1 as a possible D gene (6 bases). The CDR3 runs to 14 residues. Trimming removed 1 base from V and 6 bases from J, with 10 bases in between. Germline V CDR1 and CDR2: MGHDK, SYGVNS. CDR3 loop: CASSEWGGSQPQHF. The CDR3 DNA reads TGTGCCAGCAGTGAATGGGGGGGCAGTCAGCCCCAGCATTTT.

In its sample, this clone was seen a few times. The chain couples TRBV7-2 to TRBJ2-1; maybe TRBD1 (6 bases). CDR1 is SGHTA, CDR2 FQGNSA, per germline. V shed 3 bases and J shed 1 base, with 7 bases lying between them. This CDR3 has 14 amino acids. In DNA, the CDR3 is TGTGCCAGCAGCTTTGGACAGTCCTACAATGAGCAGTTCTTC. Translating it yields CASSFGQSYNEQFF.

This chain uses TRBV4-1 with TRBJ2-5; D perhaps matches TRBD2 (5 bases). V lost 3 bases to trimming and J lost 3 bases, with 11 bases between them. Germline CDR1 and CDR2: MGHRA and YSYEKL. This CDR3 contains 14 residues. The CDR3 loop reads CASSHGMEEETQYF. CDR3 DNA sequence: TGCGCCAGCAGCCATGGTATGGAGGAAGAGACCCAGTACTTC.

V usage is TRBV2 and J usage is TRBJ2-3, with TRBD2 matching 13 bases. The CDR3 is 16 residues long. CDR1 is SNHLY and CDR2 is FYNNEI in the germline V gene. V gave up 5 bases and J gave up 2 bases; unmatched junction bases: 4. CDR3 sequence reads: CASSSTSGRPTDTQYF. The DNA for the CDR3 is TGTGCCAGCAGTTCGACTAGCGGGAGGCCCACAGATACGCAGTATTTT.

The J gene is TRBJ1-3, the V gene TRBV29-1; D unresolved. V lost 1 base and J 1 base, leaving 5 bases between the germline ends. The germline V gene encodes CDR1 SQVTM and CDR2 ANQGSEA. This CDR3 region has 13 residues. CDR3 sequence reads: CSVEGGSGNTIYF. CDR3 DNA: TGCAGCGTTGAAGGAGGGTCTGGAAACACCATATATTTT.

Here the CDR3 reads CASSQDTERALQETQYF. CDR3 nucleotide sequence: TGCGCCAGCAGCCAAGATACGGAGCGGGCCTTGCAAGAGACCCAGTACTTC. The genes are TRBV4-1 and TRBJ2-5; D is perhaps TRBD2 (6 bases). Germline CDR1 is MGHRA and CDR2 is YSYEKL. The V end lost 0 bases, the J end lost 2 bases, and 16 bases lay between the germline ends. CDR3 length: 17 amino acids.

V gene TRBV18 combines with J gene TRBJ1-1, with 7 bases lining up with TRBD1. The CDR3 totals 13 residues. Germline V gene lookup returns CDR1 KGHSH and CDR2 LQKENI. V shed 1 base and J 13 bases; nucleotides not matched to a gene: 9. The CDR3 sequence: CASSPQDRAEGFF. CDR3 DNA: TGTGCCAGCTCACCACAAGACAGGGCCGAGGGTTTCTTT.

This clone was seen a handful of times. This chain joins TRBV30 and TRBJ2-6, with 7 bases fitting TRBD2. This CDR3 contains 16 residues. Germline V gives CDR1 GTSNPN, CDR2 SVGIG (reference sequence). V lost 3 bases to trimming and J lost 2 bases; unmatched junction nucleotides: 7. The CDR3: CAWRYWAGAGANVLTF. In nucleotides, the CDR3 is TGTGCCTGGAGATATTGGGCGGGAGCTGGGGCCAACGTCCTGACTTTC.

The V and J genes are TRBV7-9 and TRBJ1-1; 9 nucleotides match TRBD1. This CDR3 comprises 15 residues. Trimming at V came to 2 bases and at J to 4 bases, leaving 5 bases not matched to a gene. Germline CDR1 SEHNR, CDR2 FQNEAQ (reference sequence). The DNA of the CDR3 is TGTGCCAGCAGCTTAACGCGGGACAGGGCCACTGAAGCTTTCTTT. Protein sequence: CASSLTRDRATEAFF. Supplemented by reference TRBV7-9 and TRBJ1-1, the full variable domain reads DTGVSQNPRHKITKRGQNVTFRCDPISEHNRLYWYRQTLGQGPEFLTYFQNEAQLEKSRLLSDRFSAERPKGSFSTLEIQRTEQGDSAMYLCASSLTRDRATEAFFGQGTRLTVV.

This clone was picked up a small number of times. CDR3 region: CASSPPSAVRTQYF. CDR3 nucleotide sequence: TGTGCCAGCTCACCACCTTCTGCTGTGAGGACCCAGTACTTC. This chain joins TRBV18 and TRBJ2-5; no firm D call. Germline V lookup: CDR1 KGHSH, CDR2 LQKENI. The CDR3 covers 14 residues. The germline V and J ends were trimmed by 0 bases and 7 bases, with 12 bases remaining between them.

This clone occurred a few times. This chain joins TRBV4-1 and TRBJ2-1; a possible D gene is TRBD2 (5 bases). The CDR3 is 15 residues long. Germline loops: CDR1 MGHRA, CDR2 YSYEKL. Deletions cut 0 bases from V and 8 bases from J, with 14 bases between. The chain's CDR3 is CASSQDRTSGYEQFF. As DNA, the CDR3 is TGCGCCAGCAGCCAAGATCGAACTAGTGGGTATGAGCAGTTCTTC.

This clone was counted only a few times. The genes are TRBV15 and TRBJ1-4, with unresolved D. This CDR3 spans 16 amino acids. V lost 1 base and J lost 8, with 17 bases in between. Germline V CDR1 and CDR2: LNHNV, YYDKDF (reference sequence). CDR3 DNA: TGTGCCACCAGCAGAGCGACGGGGAAAGGGTGGGAAAAACTGTTTTTT. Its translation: CATSRATGKGWEKLFF.

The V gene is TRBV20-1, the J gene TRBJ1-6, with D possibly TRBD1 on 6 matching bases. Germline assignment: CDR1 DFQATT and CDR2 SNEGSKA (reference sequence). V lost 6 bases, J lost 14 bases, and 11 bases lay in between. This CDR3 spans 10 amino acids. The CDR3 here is CSAGGDTLHF. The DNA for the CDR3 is TGCAGTGCGGGTGGGGACACCCTCCACTTT.

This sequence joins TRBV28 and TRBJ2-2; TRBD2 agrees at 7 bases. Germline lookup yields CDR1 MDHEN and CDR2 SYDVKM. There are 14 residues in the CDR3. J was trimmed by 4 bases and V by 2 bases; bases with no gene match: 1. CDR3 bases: TGTGCCAGCAGTTTACGGACTAGCACCGGGGAGCTGTTTTTT. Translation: CASSLRTSTGELFF.

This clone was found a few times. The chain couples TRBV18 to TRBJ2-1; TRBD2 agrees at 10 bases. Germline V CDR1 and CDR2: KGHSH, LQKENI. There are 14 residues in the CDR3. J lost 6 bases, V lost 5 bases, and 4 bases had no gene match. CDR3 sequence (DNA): TGTGCCAGCTCAGCGAGGACTAGCGGCAATGAGCAGTTCTTC. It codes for CASSARTSGNEQFF.

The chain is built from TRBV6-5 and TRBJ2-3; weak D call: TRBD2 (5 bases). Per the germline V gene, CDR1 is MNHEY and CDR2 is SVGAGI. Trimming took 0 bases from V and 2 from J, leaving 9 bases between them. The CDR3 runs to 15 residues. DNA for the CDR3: TGTGCCAGCAGTTACTCCGGGGTTGACACAGATACGCAGTATTTT. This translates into CASSYSGVDTDTQYF.

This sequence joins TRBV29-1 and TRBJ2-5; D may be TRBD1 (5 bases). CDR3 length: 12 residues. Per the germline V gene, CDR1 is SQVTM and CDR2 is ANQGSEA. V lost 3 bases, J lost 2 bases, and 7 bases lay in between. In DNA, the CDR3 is TGCAGCGTTGATACAGGACAAGAGACCCAGTACTTC. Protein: CSVDTGQETQYF.

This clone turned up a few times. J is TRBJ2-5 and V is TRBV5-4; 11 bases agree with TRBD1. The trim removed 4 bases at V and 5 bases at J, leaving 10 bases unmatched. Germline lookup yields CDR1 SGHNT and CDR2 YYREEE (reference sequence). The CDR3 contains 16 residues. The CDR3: CASSRSLGTGGETQYF. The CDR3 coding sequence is TGTGCCAGCAGCCGATCGCTCGGGACAGGGGGGGAGACCCAGTACTTC.

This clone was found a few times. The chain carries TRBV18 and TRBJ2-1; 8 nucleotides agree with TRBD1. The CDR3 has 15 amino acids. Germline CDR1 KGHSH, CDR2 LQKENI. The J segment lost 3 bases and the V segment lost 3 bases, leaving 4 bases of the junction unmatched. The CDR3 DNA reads TGTGCCAGCTCACCGGCGGGACAGGACTACAATGAGCAGTTCTTC. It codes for CASSPAGQDYNEQFF.